The rows below give T cell receptor beta chains drawn from one sample of a study of post-analysis software for immune sequencing data. From the PCR reads, TCRdb called clonotypes with MiXCR, one entry per CDR3 protein. The sample has 650,000 to 850,000 distinct CDR3 sequences; under 60% are singletons. Input material: blood. The receptors originated from a girl aged 5 to 17 with multiple sclerosis. Both conserved end residues are part of each CDR3. A D gene is named only where the DNA matches it firmly. Size is omitted from some rows. Given values are once, few, many or a class for expanded clones.

j_call d_call cdr3_length clone_size v_call cdr3_nt cdr3_aa
TRBJ2-1 - 15 few TRBV20-1 TGCAGTGCTAGAGATTACCGTGGGGGTAGCAATGAGCAGTTCTTC CSARDYRGGSNEQFF
TRBJ2-1 - 13 - TRBV20-1 TGCAGTGCTAGGGTGACTCGCCCCAATGAGCAGTTCTTC CSARVTRPNEQFF
TRBJ2-7 - 10 many TRBV7-9 TGTGCCAGCAGCAACTACGAGCAGTACTTC CASSNYEQYF
TRBJ2-1 - 18 - TRBV15 TGTGCCACCAGCAGACCATCTCGGGTGGTAGCAGATCACAGTGAGCAGTTCTTC CATSRPSRVVADHSEQFF
TRBJ1-5 - 13 - TRBV20-1 TGCAGTGCTTTGGACAGTAGCAATCAGCCCCAGCATTTT CSALDSSNQPQHF
TRBJ2-1 TRBD2 15 - TRBV14 TGTGCCAGCAGCATAGGAACTAGCGGGAACAATGAGCAGTTCTTC CASSIGTSGNNEQFF
TRBJ1-2 - 13 - TRBV29-1 TGCAGCGTTGCCCCCTCTCTCGACTATGGCTACACCTTC CSVAPSLDYGYTF
TRBJ2-7 TRBD2 19 few TRBV7-8 TGTGCCAGCAGCCGACAAAGACTGATGACTAGCGGGAGCTCCTACGAGCAGTACTTC CASSRQRLMTSGSSYEQYF
TRBJ1-2 TRBD1 15 few TRBV7-9 TGTGCCAGCAGCCACCGGGACAGGCCTAACTATGGCTACACCTTC CASSHRDRPNYGYTF
TRBJ2-6 - 13 - TRBV12-3/TRBV12-4 TGTGCCAGCAGTTTATACGAAGGCGACGTCCTGACTTTC CASSLYEGDVLTF
TRBJ2-1 - 12 once TRBV28 TGTGCCAGCAGTTGGCTGGGGTATGAGCAGTTCTTC CASSWLGYEQFF
TRBJ2-7 - 16 - TRBV2 TGTGCCAGCAGTGAAGCTTGGGAGGGACAGAACTACGAGCAGTACTTC CASSEAWEGQNYEQYF
TRBJ2-1 TRBD1 12 - TRBV20-1 TGCAGCCAGGAAGGACAGGGAGGTGAGCAGTTCTTC CSQEGQGGEQFF
TRBJ1-1 TRBD1 16 - TRBV5-1 TGCGCCAGCAGCCACGGGACAGGGGGCGAGGGCACTGAAGCTTTCTTT CASSHGTGGEGTEAFF
TRBJ1-1 TRBD1 11 - TRBV7-9 TGTGCCAGCTGGACAGGGGGAGAAGCTTTCTTT CASWTGGEAFF
TRBJ1-5 - 16 - TRBV18 TGTGCCAGCTCACCAGGGAGACAATTAAAAAATCAGCCCCAGCATTTT CASSPGRQLKNQPQHF
TRBJ1-2 TRBD1 12 - TRBV30 TGTGCCCAGGGACAGGCCAACTATGGCTACACCTTC CAQGQANYGYTF
TRBJ2-4 - 17 few TRBV5-1 TGCGCCAGCAGCCCCCACGAGAGTTTACTAGCCAAAAACATTCAGTACTTC CASSPHESLLAKNIQYF
TRBJ1-6 - 15 - TRBV4-2 TGTGCCAGCAGCCAAGAGCAATCCTATAATTCACCCCTCCACTTT CASSQEQSYNSPLHF
TRBJ2-6 - 16 - TRBV5-1 TGCGCCAGCAGCCCAGAAACAGGGTCTGGGGCCAACGTCCTGACTTTC CASSPETGSGANVLTF
TRBJ2-7 TRBD1 14 - TRBV12-3/TRBV12-4 TGTGCCAGCAGCTCCGGGACAGGGCTATCCGAGCAGTACTTC CASSSGTGLSEQYF
TRBJ2-7 TRBD2 15 - TRBV6-1 TGTGCCAGCAGTGGAGCGACTAGCGGGTTATACGAGCAGTACTTC CASSGATSGLYEQYF
TRBJ2-3 TRBD1 16 few TRBV24-1 TGTGCCACCAGTGATCGGCTCAGGGGGCGCACAGATACGCAGTATTTT CATSDRLRGRTDTQYF
TRBJ2-1 - 15 - TRBV20-1 TGCAGTGCTAGAGGGGAGGAGACGTCCTACAATGAGCAGTTCTTC CSARGEETSYNEQFF
TRBJ2-1 TRBD1 15 - TRBV28 TGTGCCAGCAGTGAGGACAGGACAGCATACAATGAGCAGTTCTTC CASSEDRTAYNEQFF